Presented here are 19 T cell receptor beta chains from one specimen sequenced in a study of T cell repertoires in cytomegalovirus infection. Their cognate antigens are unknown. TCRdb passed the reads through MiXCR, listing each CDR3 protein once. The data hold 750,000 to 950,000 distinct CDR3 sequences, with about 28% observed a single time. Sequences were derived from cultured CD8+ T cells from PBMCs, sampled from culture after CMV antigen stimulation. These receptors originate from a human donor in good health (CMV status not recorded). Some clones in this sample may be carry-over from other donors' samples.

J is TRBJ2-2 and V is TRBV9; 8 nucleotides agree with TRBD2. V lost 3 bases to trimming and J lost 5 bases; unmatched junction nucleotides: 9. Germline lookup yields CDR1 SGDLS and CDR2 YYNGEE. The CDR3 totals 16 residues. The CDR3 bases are TGTGCCAGCAGCGCCCGGGGGGGACCTGGGACCGGGGAGCTGTTTTTT. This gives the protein CASSARGGPGTGELFF.

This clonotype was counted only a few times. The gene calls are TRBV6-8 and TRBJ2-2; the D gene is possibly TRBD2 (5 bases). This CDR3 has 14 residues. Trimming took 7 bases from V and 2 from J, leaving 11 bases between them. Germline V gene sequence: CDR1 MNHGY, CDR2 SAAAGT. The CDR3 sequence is CASNLRDNTGELFF. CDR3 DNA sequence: TGTGCCAGCAACCTCCGGGATAACACCGGGGAGCTGTTTTTT.

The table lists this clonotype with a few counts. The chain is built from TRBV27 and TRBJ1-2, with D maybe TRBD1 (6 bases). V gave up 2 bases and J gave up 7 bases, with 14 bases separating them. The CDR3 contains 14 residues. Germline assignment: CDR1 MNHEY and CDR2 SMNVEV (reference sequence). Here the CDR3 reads CASSLTGTSGGYTF. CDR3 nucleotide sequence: TGTGCCAGCAGTTTAACAGGGACGAGTGGTGGCTACACCTTC.

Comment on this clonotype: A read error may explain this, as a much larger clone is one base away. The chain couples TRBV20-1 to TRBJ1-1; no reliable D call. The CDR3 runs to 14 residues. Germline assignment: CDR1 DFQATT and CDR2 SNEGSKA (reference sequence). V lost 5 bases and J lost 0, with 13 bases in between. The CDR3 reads CSAHLLDMNTEAFF. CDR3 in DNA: TGCAGTGCTCACCTCCTTGACATGAACACTGAAGCTTTCTTT.

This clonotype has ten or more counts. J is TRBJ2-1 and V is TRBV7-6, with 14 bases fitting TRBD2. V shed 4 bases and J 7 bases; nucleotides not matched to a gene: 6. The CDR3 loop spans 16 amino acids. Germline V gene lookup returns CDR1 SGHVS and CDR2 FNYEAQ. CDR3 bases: TGTGCCAGCAGCTGGGGGACTAGCGGGGGTTTGAATGAGCAGTTCTTC. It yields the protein CASSWGTSGGLNEQFF.

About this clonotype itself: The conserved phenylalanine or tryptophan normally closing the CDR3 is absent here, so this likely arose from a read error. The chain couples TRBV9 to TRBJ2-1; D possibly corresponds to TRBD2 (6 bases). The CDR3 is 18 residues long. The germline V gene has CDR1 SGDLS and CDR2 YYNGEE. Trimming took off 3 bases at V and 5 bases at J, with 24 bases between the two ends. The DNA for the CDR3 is TGTGCCAGCAGCGATAGGGACTCCTTGGAAGTGATCGACAATGAGCAGTTCTAC. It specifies CASSDRDSLEVIDNEQFY.

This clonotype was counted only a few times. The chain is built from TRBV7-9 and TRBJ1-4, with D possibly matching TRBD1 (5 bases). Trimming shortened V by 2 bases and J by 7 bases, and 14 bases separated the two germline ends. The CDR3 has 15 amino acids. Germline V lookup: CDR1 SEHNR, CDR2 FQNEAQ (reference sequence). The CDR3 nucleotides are TGTGCCAGCAGCTTACCGTGGGGAAGGGGTGAAAAACTGTTTTTT. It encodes CASSLPWGRGEKLFF.

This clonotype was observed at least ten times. CDR3 in DNA: TGTGCCAGCAGCTCACGGACAGGGTACAATGAGCAGTTCTTC. Amino acid sequence: CASSSRTGYNEQFF. The chain couples TRBV7-9 to TRBJ2-1; 8 positions agree with TRBD1. In germline, CDR1 is SEHNR, CDR2 FQNEAQ (reference sequence). The CDR3 consists of 14 residues. Trimming at V came to 4 bases and at J to 4 bases, leaving 3 bases not matched to a gene.

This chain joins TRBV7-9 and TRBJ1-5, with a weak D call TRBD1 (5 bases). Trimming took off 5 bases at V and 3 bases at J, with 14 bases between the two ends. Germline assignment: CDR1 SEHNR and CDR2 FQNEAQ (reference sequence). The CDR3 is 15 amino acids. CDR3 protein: CASSPASGLNQPQHF. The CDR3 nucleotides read TGTGCCAGCAGCCCAGCATCGGGACTCAATCAGCCCCAGCATTTT.

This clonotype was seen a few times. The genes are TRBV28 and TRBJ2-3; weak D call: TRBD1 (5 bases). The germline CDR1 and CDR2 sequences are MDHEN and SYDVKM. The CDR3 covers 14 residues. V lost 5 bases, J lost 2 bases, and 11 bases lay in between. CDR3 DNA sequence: TGTGCCAGCAGTACGACAGCATCCACAGATACGCAGTATTTT. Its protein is CASSTTASTDTQYF.

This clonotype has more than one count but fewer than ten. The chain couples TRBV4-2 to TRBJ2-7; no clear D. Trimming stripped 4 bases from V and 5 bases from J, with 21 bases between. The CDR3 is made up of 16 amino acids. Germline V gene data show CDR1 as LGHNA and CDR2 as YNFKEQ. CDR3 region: CASSPTQRLQPHEQYF. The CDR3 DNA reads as TGTGCCAGCAGCCCTACCCAACGGTTACAGCCCCACGAGCAGTACTTC.

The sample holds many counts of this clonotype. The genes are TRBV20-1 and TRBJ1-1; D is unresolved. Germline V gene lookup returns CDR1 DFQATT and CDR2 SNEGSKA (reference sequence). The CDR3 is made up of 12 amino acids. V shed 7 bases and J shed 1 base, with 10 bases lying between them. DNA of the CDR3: TGCAGTGTCCGAAGTGGGAACACTGAAGCTTTCTTT. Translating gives CSVRSGNTEAFF.

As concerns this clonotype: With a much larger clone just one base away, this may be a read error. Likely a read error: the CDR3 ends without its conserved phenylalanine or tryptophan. The CDR3 is CASSSDFDGTGDSDTQYS. CDR3 bases: TGTGCCAGCAGCTCCGATTTCGATGGGACAGGGGATTCAGATACGCAGTATTCT. V and J are TRBV7-2 and TRBJ2-3; 10 bases align to TRBD1. J lost 4 bases, V lost 4 bases, and 14 bases had no gene match. Germline CDR1 SGHTA, CDR2 FQGNSA. The length of the CDR3 is 18 residues.

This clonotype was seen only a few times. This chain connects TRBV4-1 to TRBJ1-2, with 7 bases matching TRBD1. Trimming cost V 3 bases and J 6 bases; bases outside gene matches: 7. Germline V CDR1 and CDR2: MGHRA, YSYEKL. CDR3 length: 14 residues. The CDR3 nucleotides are TGCGCCAGCAGCCAGCGGGGAGGGGGCGATGGCTACACCTTC. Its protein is CASSQRGGGDGYTF.

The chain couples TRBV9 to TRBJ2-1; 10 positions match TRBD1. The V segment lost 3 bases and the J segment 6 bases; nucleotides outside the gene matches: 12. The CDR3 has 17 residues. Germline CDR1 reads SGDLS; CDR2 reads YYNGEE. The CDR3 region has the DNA TGTGCCAGCAGCGAATGGCCCCCGGGACAGGGGAGCAATGAGCAGTTCTTC. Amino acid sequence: CASSEWPPGQGSNEQFF.

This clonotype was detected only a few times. The chain's CDR3 is CASSMTGLDGYTF. CDR3 coding DNA: TGTGCCAGCAGCATGACAGGGTTGGACGGCTACACCTTC. The V call is TRBV7-6, the J call TRBJ1-2, with 7 nucleotides matching TRBD1. Germline V gives CDR1 SGHVS, CDR2 FNYEAQ. The V segment lost 5 bases and the J segment 8 bases; nucleotides outside the gene matches: 8. The CDR3 covers 13 residues. The full variable domain, in which reference TRBV7-6 and TRBJ1-2 provide the parts outside the CDR3, is GAGVSQSPRYKVTKRGQDVALRCDPISGHVSLYWYRQALGQGPEFLTYFNYEAQQDKSGLPNDRFSAERPEGSISTLTIQRTEQRDSAMYRCASSMTGLDGYTFGSGTRLTVV.

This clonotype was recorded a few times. The CDR3 DNA reads TGTGCCAGCAGTTTACGATCCGGATGGACTGAAGCTTTCTTT. Translation: CASSLRSGWTEAFF. V usage is TRBV12-3 or TRBV12-4 and J usage is TRBJ1-1; D gene unclear. This CDR3 is 14 amino acids long. V was trimmed by 2 bases and J by 5 bases, leaving 12 bases between them.

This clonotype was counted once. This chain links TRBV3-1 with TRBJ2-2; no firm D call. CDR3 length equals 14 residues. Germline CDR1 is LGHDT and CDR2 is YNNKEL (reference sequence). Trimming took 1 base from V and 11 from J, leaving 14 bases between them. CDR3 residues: CASSQGLSPVELFF. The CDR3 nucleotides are TGTGCCAGCAGCCAAGGATTGTCGCCCGTTGAGCTGTTTTTT.

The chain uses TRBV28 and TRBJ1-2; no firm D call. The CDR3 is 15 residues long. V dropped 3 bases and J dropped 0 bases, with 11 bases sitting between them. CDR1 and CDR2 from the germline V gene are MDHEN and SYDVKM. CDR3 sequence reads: CASSFVQKPNYGYTF. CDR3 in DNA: TGTGCCAGCAGTTTCGTGCAGAAACCTAACTATGGCTACACCTTC.